This T cell receptor beta chain was obtained from a study of patients and donors after allogeneic stem cell transplantation. MiXCR, applied by TCRdb to the RT-PCR reads, yields one record per CDR3 protein. The repertoire includes some 24,000 distinct CDR3 sequences, under 55% of them detected once, and over 70% sits in the top ten. This clonotype came up a few times. This CDR3 spans 16 amino acids. V was trimmed by 0 bases and J by 8 bases, leaving 16 bases between them. Looked up from germline, CDR1 is MGHRA and CDR2 is YSYEKL. The rearrangement links TRBV4-1 to TRBJ1-4; D not certain. The sample comprised blood, either unsorted or a sorted T cell fraction (not recorded which). This TCR was sampled from a human donor who was either an allogeneic HSCT recipient or a stem cell or donor lymphocyte infusion donor (not recorded which). It is not recorded whose cells these are; they may come from a transplant donor. CDR3 nucleotides: TGCGCCAGCAGCCAAGAAATAGGGCGGGTTGGAGAAAAACTGTTTTTT. Residues: CASSQEIGRVGEKLFF.